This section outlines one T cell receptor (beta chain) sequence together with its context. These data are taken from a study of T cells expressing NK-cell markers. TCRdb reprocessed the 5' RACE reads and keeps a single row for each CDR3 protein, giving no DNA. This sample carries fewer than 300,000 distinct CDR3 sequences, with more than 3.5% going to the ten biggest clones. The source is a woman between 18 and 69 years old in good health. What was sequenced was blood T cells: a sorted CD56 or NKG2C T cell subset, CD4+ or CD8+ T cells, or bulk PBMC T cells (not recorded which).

The CDR3 spells CASSASVPPGELFF. The chain employs TRBV11-2 and TRBJ2-2. CDR1 and CDR2 from the germline V gene are SGHAT and FQNNGV. The CDR3 loop spans 14 amino acids.